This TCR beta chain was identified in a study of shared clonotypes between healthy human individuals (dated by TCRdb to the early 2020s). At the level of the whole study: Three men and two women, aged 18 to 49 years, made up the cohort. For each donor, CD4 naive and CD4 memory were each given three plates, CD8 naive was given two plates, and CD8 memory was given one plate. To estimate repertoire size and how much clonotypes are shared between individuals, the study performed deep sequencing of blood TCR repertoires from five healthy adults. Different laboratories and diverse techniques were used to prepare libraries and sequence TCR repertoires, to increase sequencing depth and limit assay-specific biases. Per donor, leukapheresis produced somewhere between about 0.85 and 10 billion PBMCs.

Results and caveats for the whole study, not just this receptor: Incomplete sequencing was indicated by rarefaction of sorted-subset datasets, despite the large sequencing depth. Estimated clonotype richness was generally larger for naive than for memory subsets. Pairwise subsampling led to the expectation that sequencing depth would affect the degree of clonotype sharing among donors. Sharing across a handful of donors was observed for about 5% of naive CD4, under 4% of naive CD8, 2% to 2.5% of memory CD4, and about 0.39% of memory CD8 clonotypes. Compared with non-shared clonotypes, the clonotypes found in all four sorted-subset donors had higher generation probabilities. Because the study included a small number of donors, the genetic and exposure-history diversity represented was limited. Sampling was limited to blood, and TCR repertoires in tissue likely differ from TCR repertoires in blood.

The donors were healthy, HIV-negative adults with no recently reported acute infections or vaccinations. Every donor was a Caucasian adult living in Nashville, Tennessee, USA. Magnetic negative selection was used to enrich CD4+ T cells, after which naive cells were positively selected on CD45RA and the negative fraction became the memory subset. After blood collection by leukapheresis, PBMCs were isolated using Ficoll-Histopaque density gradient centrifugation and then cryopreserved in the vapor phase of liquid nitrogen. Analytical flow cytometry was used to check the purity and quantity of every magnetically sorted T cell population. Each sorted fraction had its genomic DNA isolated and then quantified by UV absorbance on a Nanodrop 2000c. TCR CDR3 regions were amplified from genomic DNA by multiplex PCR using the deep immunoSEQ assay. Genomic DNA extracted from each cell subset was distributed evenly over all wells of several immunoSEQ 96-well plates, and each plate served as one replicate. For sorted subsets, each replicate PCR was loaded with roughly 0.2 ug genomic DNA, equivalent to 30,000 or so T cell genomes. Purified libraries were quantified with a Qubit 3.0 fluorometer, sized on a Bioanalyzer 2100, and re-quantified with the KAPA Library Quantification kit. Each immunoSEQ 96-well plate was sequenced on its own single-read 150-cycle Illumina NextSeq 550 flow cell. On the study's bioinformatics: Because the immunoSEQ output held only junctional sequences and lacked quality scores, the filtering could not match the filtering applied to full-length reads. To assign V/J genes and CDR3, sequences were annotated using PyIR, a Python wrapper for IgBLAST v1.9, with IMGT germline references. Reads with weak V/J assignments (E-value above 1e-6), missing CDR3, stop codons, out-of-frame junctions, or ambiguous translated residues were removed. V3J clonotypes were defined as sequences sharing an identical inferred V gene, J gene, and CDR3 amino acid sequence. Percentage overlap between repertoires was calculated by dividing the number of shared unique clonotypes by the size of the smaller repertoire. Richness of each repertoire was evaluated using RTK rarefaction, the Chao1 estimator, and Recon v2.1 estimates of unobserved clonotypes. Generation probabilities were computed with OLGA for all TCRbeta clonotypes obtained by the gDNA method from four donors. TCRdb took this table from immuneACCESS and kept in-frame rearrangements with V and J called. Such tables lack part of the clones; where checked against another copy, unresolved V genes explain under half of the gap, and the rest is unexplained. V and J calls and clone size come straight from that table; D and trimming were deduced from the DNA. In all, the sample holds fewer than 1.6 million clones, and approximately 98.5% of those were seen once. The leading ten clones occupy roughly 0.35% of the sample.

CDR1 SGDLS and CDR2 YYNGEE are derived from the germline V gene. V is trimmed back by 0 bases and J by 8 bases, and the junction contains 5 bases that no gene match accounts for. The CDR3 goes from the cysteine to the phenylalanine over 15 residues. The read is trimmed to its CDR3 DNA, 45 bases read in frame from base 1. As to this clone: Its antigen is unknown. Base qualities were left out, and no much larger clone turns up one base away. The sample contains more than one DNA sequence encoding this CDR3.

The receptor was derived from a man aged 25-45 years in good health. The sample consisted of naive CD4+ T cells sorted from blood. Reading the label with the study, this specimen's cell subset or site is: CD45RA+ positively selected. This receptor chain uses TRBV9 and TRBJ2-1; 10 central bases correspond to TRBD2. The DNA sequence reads TGTGCCAGCAGCGTAGCCCTAGCGGGGGTTCATGAGCAGTTCTTC. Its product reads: CASSVALAGVHEQFF.